This T cell receptor beta chain was sequenced in a study of blood T cell repertoires in COVID-19 (dated by TCRdb to about 2020). Background for the entire study: Collaborator samples came from the United States, Italy and Spain and covered acute and convalescent phases of COVID-19. A de-identified subject ID, COVID-19 status, age in years and sex were almost always included in the sample metadata. The samples were drawn from two sources: the first 160 participants of the ongoing ImmuneRACE study, and 1,200 or so subjects contributed by 6 global collaborators. The prospective study material was composed of cDNA or gDNA derived from T cells, B-cell-depleted T cells, or PBMCs. The dataset comprised deeply sampled blood TCRbeta repertoires from subjects exposed to, actively infected with, or recovered from COVID-19. HLA class I and class II types, where available, came from metadata supplied by the sample provider rather than from assay-based typing. A freely available public database, intended as a resource for researchers studying the immune response to SARS-CoV-2, is where the repertoires were released. Study-level results and caveats: Clinical and demographic metadata were provided uncurated, with the amount varying by source and participant.

Per the germline V gene (reference sequence), MNHEY is the CDR1 and SMNVEV is the CDR2. The CDR3 holds 15 amino acids from the cysteine to the phenylalanine. Only the CDR3 DNA is retained, 45 bases long and in frame from the first base. V drops 8 bases and J drops 8 bases, leaving 19 bases in between. For this clone: There is no known antigen for this receptor. The record has no base qualities; no much larger clone is one base away.

TCRbeta CDR3 regions were amplified from genomic DNA by means of the immunoSEQ Assay, a bias-controlled multiplex PCR. On the study's bioinformatics: The number of nucleated cells in each sample was estimated from the amplification of reference gene primers within the assay. Sequence reads were collapsed and filtered to measure the absolute abundance of every unique TCRbeta CDR3 rearrangement. For each sample, productive Simpson clonality was calculated by taking the square root of Simpson's diversity index across productive rearrangements. In TCRdb, the immuneACCESS table is reduced to in-frame sequences with V and J assigned. These tables do not hold every clone; where another copy was compared, an unresolved V gene accounts for under half, and the others remain unexplained. V and J calls and clone size are given by that table; D and trimming were obtained from the DNA. Recorded for this sample are 45,000 to 50,000 clones; under 85% of them occurred a single time. Jointly, the top ten make up about 7% of the sample.

Whole blood was collected in K2EDTA tubes by collaborating institutions according to the institutions' own protocols. For TCRbeta analysis, collaborator samples were shipped as frozen whole blood, as isolated PBMCs, or as DNA extracted from either sample type. In this chain, TRBV27 is recombined with TRBJ1-6; no D gene can be assigned with confidence. Sequences were obtained from peripheral blood. This TCR derives from a man in his 60s with active COVID-19. The CDR3 protein is CASSFAGGGDSPLHF. The sequenced DNA: TGTGCCAGCTCCTTCGCGGGAGGAGGTGATTCACCCCTCCACTTT.